This T cell receptor beta chain was sequenced during a study of cytomegalovirus exposure and HLA in healthy donors. CDR3 size: 13 residues. The V and J ends lost 0 bases and 2 bases respectively, with 7 bases between them. The germline V gene has CDR1 GTSNPN and CDR2 SVGIG (reference sequence). The table came from immunoSEQ multiplex PCR; TCRdb's copy has only in-frame clones and leaves some out. The sample has hundreds of thousands of clones, 75% to 90% seen once. This clone was observed a single time. The chain is built from TRBV30 and TRBJ2-5; D is unclear. The specimen was PBMCs. The sequence was obtained from a woman in her thirties in good health and CMV-seropositive. The CDR3 reads CAWSVFGQETQYF. For the CDR3, the DNA is TGTGCCTGGAGTGTATTCGGGCAAGAGACCCAGTACTTC.